This T cell receptor (beta chain) was identified during a study of T-cell reconstitution after alpha-beta-depleted transplantation in children. Per the germline V gene, CDR1 is SGHRS and CDR2 is YFSETQ. The V and J ends lost 4 bases and 6 bases respectively, with 10 bases between them. The CDR3 has 12 amino acids. The authors prepared the TCRbeta library with unique molecular identifiers. TCRdb ran MiXCR on the PCR reads and lists one entry per CDR3 protein. The sample contains around 200,000 distinct CDR3 sequences, about 9.5% of which appear only once. The clonotype comes from a human donor who donated a stem cell graft to a child with acute lymphoblastic leukemia. Sequences were derived from PBMCs from the stem cell graft donor, sampled from the stem cell graft. The V call is TRBV5-1, the J call TRBJ1-2; D remains ambiguous. DNA for the CDR3: TGCGCCAGCAGCGGGGATTCTGATGGCTACACCTTC. Translated: CASSGDSDGYTF.